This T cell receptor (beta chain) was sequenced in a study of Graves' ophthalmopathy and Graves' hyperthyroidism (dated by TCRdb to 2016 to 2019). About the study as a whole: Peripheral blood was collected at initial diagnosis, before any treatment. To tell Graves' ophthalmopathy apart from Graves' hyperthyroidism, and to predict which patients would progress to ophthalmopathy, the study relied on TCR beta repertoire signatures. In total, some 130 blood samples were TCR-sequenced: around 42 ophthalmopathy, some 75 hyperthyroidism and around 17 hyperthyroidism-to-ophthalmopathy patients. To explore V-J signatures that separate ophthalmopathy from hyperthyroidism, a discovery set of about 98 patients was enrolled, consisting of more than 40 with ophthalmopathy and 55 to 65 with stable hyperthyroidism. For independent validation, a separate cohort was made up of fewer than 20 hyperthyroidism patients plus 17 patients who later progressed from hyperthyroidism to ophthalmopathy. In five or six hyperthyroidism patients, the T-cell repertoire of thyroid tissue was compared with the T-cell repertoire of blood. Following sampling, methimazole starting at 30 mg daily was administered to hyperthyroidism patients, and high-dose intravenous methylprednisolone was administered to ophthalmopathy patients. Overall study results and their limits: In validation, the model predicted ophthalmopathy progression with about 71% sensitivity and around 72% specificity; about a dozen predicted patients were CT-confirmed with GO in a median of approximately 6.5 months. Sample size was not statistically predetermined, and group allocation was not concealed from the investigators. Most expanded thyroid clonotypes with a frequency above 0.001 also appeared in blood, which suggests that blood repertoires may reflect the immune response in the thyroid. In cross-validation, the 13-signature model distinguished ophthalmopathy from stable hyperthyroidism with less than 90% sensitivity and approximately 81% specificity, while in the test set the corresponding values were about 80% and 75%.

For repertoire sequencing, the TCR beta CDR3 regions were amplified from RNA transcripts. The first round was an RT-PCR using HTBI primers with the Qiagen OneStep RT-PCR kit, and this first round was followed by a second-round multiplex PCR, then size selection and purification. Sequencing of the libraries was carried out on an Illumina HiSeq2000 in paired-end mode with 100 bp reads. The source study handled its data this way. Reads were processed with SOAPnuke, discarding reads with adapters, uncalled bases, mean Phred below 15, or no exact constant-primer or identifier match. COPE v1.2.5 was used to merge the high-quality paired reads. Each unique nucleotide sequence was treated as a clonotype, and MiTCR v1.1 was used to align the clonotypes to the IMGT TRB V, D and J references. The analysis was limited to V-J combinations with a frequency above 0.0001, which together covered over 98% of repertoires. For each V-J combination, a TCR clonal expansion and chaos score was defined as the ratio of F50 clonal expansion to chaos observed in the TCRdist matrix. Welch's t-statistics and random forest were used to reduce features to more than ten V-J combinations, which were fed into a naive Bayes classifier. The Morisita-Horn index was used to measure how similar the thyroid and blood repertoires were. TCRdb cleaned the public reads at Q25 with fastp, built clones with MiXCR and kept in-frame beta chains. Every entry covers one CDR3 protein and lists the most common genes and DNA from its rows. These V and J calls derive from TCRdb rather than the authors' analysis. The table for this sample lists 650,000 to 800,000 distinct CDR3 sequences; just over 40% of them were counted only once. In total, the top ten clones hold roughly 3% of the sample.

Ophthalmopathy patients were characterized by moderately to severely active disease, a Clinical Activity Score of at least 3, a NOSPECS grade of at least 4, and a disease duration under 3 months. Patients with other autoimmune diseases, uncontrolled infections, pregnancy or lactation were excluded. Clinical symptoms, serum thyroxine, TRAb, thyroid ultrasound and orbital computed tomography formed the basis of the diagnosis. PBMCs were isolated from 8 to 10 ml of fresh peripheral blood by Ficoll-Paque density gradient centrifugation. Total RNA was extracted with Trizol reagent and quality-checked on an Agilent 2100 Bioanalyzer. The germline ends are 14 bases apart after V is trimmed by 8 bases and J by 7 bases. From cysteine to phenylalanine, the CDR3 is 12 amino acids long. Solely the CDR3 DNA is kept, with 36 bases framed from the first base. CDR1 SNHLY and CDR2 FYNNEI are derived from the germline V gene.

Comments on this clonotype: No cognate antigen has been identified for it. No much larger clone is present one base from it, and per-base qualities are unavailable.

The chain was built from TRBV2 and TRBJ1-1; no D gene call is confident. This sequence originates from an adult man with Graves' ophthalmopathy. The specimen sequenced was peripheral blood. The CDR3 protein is CASLGLRIEAFF. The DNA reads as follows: TGTGCCAGCTTAGGTCTCCGAATTGAAGCTTTCTTT.